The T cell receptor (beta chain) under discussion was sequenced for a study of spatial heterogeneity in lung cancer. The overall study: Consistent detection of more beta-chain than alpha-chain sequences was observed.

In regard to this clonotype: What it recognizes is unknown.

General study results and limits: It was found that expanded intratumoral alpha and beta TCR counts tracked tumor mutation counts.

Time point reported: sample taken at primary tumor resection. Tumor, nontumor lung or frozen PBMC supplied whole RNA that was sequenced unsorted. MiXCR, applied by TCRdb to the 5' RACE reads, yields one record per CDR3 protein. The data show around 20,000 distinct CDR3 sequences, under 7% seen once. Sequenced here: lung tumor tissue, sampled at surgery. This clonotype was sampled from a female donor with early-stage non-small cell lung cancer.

In nucleotides, the CDR3 is TGTGCCAGCAGCTCGACTGGCGGGAGGGCCGTCTACGAGCAGTACTTC. This sequence encodes CASSSTGGRAVYEQYF. This chain links TRBV7-9 with TRBJ2-7; TRBD2 agrees at 9 bases. V shed 4 bases, J shed 3 bases, and the junction held 10 bases outside the gene matches. Germline lookup yields CDR1 SEHNR and CDR2 FQNEAQ (reference sequence). The CDR3 is 16 residues long.